Below, 8 T cell receptor beta chains from the same sample are listed, as sequenced in a study of cytomegalovirus exposure and HLA in healthy donors (dated by TCRdb to the late 2010s). Libraries came from the immunoSEQ multiplex PCR assay. For the multiplex PCR, a mixture combining 60 forward primers for TCR Vbeta segments and 13 reverse primers for TCR Jbeta segments was used. TCRdb took this table from immuneACCESS and kept in-frame rearrangements with V and J called. Such tables lack part of the clones; where checked against another copy, unresolved V genes explain under half of the gap, and the rest is unexplained. The sample table records some 140,000 clones; around 83% of these occur just once. The ten largest clonotypes hold approximately 6.4% of the sample. The sample was PBMCs. Every receptor here comes from a woman aged 25 to 45 in good health and CMV-seropositive.

This chain joins TRBV6-5 and TRBJ2-7; TRBD1 aligns across 10 bases. CDR3 length: 15 residues. After removal of 0 bases from V and 4 bases from J, the junction contained 3 bases not matched to a gene. From germline, CDR1 is MNHEY and CDR2 SVGAGI. This CDR3 reads CASSYSGTGEYEQYF. The CDR3 coding sequence is TGTGCCAGCAGTTACTCGGGGACAGGGGAGTACGAGCAGTACTTC.

The chain couples TRBV5-1 to TRBJ1-6; possibly TRBD1 for D (6 bases). The CDR3 sequence is 14 residues long. Per the germline V gene, CDR1 is SGHRS and CDR2 is YFSETQ. Trimming removed 0 bases at V and 7 bases at J, with 8 bases between. CDR3 coding DNA: TGCGCCAGCAGCTTGGAAGGGGGAAATTCACCCCTCCACTTT. Its protein product is CASSLEGGNSPLHF.

The chain links TRBV5-1 to TRBJ2-1; no clear D gene. CDR3 length: 15 amino acids. Germline V gene sequence: CDR1 SGHRS, CDR2 YFSETQ. V gave up 4 bases and J gave up 4 bases, with 15 bases separating them. The CDR3 DNA reads TGCGCCAGCAGCAGTGTCCCGACTTCTTACAATGAGCAGTTCTTC. Its translation is CASSSVPTSYNEQFF.

The chain uses TRBV18 and TRBJ2-1, with D possibly being TRBD2 (5 bases). The V gene lost 3 bases and the J gene lost 8 bases, with 14 bases spanning the gap. The germline CDR1 and CDR2 sequences are KGHSH and LQKENI. This CDR3 contains 14 residues. CDR3 protein: CASSPPSRRDEQFF. CDR3 DNA: TGTGCCAGCTCACCCCCCAGCAGGCGGGATGAGCAGTTCTTC.

The chain links TRBV19 to TRBJ1-4, with D perhaps TRBD1 (6 bases). V was shortened by 1 base and J by 9 bases, with 9 bases between the two germline ends. The CDR3 extends over 13 amino acids. Germline V CDR1 and CDR2: LNHDA, SQIVND (reference sequence). The CDR3 bases are TGTGCCAGTAGTATAGGGGGGCTGAAAAAACTGTTTTTT. The encoded protein is CASSIGGLKKLFF.

This clone was found a few times. The J gene is TRBJ1-5, the V gene TRBV10-3; 7 positions agree with TRBD1. The CDR3 contains 16 residues. J lost 11 bases, V lost 4 bases, and 17 bases had no gene match. CDR1 and CDR2 from the germline V gene are ENHRY and SYGVKD. The CDR3 spells CAISAGRDRENGAQHF. Here the CDR3 DNA reads TGTGCCATCAGTGCCGGACGGGACAGAGAGAATGGGGCCCAGCATTTT.

This rearrangement joins TRBV5-3 to TRBJ2-2; D is perhaps TRBD2 (6 bases). TRBV5-3 is identified as an open reading frame with a role that is uncertain. The CDR3 sequence is 14 residues long. The germline V and J ends were trimmed by 8 bases and 5 bases, with 16 bases remaining between them. The chain's CDR3 is CASPMGLATGELFF. The CDR3 DNA follows: TGTGCCAGCCCCATGGGGCTAGCGACCGGGGAGCTGTTTTTT.

The count of this clone is one. The chain links TRBV5-1 to TRBJ2-7, with a tentative D call TRBD1 (6 bases). This CDR3 spans 12 amino acids. Trimming removed 2 bases from V and 4 bases from J, with 7 bases in between. Per the germline V gene, CDR1 is SGHRS and CDR2 is YFSETQ. The CDR3 DNA is TGCGCCAGCAGCTTTACAGGGTACGAGCAGTACTTC. It yields the protein CASSFTGYEQYF.